One and the same sample provided the 27 T cell receptor beta chains below, sequenced in a study of T cells after yellow fever vaccination. TCRdb called the 5' RACE reads again in MiXCR, with one record for every CDR3 protein. The sample includes 300,000 to 350,000 distinct CDR3 sequences, approximately 4% of them seen just once. This specimen consisted of PBMCs, obtained 15 days after the yellow fever booster vaccination. The origin of the receptors is a man in his late teens or twenties who received the YFV17D yellow fever vaccine.

This clonotype was counted many times. This chain joins TRBV2 and TRBJ2-7; D call uncertain. The CDR3 is 13 residues long. Trimming removed 5 bases at V and 3 bases at J, with 11 bases between. Germline CDR1 SNHLY, CDR2 FYNNEI. In DNA form, the CDR3 reads TGTGCCAGCAGTCTTACCGAAAACTACGAGCAGTACTTC. Its protein product is CASSLTENYEQYF. The complete variable domain, with remaining parts taken from reference TRBV2 and TRBJ2-7, reads EPEVTQTPSHQVTQMGQEVILRCVPISNHLYFYWYRQILGQKVEFLVSFYNNEISEKSEIFDDQFSVERPDGSNFTLKIRSTKLEDSAMYFCASSLTENYEQYFGPGTRLTVT.

This clonotype was detected ten times or more. The chain uses TRBV5-1 and TRBJ2-2; D remains ambiguous. The CDR3 has 12 amino acids. The germline gives CDR1 SGHRS, CDR2 YFSETQ. V shed 0 bases and J shed 8 bases, with 5 bases lying between them. This chain's CDR3 is CASSLAFGELFF. The CDR3 nucleotides read TGCGCCAGCAGCTTGGCCTTTGGGGAGCTGTTTTTT. Variable domain in full (rest from reference TRBV5-1 and TRBJ2-2): KAGVTQTPRYLIKTRGQQVTLSCSPISGHRSVSWYQQTPGQGLQFLFEYFSETQRNKGNFPGRFSGRQFSNSRSEMNVSTLELGDSALYLCASSLAFGELFFGEGSRLTVL.

The sample holds a few counts of this clonotype. The rearrangement joins TRBV4-1 to TRBJ1-5; 9 nucleotides agree with TRBD1. The J segment lost 7 bases and the V segment lost 1 base, leaving 5 bases of the junction unmatched. CDR1 and CDR2 from the germline V gene are MGHRA and YSYEKL. CDR3 length: 15 amino acids. The chain's CDR3 is CASSQGDRARQPQHF. The DNA for the CDR3 is TGCGCCAGCAGCCAAGGGGACAGGGCCAGACAGCCCCAGCATTTT.

This clonotype was counted a few times. This sequence joins TRBV29-1 and TRBJ2-1; the match to TRBD2 covers 7 bases. The CDR3 loop spans 18 amino acids. CDR1 and CDR2 from the germline V gene are SQVTM and ANQGSEA. V lost 0 bases, J lost 8 bases, and 19 bases stayed unmatched. The chain's CDR3 is CSVEDRPRLGPRGDEQFF. CDR3 nucleotide sequence: TGCAGCGTTGAAGATCGCCCCCGACTAGGTCCCCGGGGGGATGAGCAGTTCTTC.

This clonotype has ten or more counts. The chain combines TRBV6-2 or TRBV6-3 with TRBJ2-2; no reliable D call. V was pared by 0 bases and J by 1 base, with 6 bases between. CDR3 length equals 15 residues. Germline lookup yields CDR1 MNHEY and CDR2 SVGEGT. CDR3 loop: CASSYSIGNTGELFF. The CDR3 DNA follows: TGTGCCAGCAGTTACTCGATAGGGAACACCGGGGAGCTGTTTTTT.

This chain joins TRBV20-1 and TRBJ1-2; 7 bases map to TRBD1. J gave up 5 bases and V 0 bases, and 9 bases lay outside the gene matches. The CDR3 totals 15 residues. CDR1 is DFQATT and CDR2 is SNEGSKA in the germline V gene (reference sequence). Here the CDR3 reads CSARDSRTGDYGYTF. The CDR3 DNA reads TGCAGTGCTAGAGATAGCCGAACAGGGGATTATGGCTACACCTTC.

The chain joins TRBV15 to TRBJ2-1; TRBD2 matches at 9 bases. This CDR3 comprises 19 residues. CDR1 and CDR2 from the germline V gene are LNHNV and YYDKDF (reference sequence). V lost 0 bases and J lost 6; bases outside the gene matches: 15. As DNA, the CDR3 is TGTGCCACCAGCAGAGATCGGGTTGGGCTAGCGGGGCCTGGCAATGAGCAGTTCTTC. Its protein is CATSRDRVGLAGPGNEQFF. The complete variable domain, with remaining parts taken from reference TRBV15 and TRBJ2-1, reads DAMVIQNPRYQVTQFGKPVTLSCSQTLNHNVMYWYQQKSSQAPKLLFHYYDKDFNNEADTPDNFQSRRPNTSFCFLDIRSPGLGDTAMYLCATSRDRVGLAGPGNEQFFGPGTRLTVL.

In this sample, this clonotype turned up many times. This chain uses TRBV7-9 with TRBJ2-5; D uncertain. Trimming removed 7 bases at V and 5 bases at J, with 14 bases between. The CDR3 consists of 13 residues. CDR1 is SEHNR, CDR2 FQNEAQ, per germline (reference sequence). In nucleotides, the CDR3 is TGTGCCAGCAATCCCCCGGGCGCGGAGACCCAGTACTTC. Translated, it gives CASNPPGAETQYF.

This chain uses TRBV7-7 with TRBJ2-7; 8 bases align to TRBD1. The CDR3 is made up of 12 amino acids. Trimming at V came to 4 bases and at J to 10 bases, leaving 6 bases not matched to a gene. Germline V gene data show CDR1 as SSHAT and CDR2 as FNYEAQ (reference sequence). Here the CDR3 reads CASSSTDRVQYF. The CDR3 coding sequence is TGTGCCAGCAGCTCCACGGACAGGGTACAGTACTTC.

The genes are TRBV12-3 or TRBV12-4 and TRBJ1-1; D is uncertain. The CDR3 runs 13 residues. Trimming stripped 2 bases from V and 6 bases from J, with 10 bases between. The CDR3 spells CASSLQWSAEAFF. DNA for the CDR3: TGTGCCAGCAGTTTACAGTGGAGCGCTGAAGCTTTCTTT.

This clonotype has at least ten counts. The V call is TRBV7-9, the J call TRBJ2-5; D is possibly TRBD1 or TRBD2 (5 bases each). Trimming stripped 3 bases from V and 6 bases from J, with 8 bases between. The CDR3 runs 12 residues. Per germline, CDR1 SEHNR and CDR2 FQNEAQ (reference sequence). DNA for the CDR3: TGTGCCAGCAGCTTCGGGGCCCAGACCCAGTACTTC. This encodes CASSFGAQTQYF.

This clonotype was counted at least ten times. The J gene is TRBJ1-2, the V gene TRBV7-9, with D possibly TRBD1 on 5 matching bases. V gave up 2 bases and J gave up 4 bases, with 11 bases separating them. The germline CDR1 and CDR2 sequences are SEHNR and FQNEAQ (reference sequence). This CDR3 comprises 14 residues. The CDR3 sequence is CASSLRGRPYGYTF. For the CDR3, the DNA is TGTGCCAGCAGCTTAAGGGGTCGACCCTATGGCTACACCTTC.

This clonotype was picked up a small number of times. The rearrangement joins TRBV5-1 to TRBJ2-1, with TRBD1 matching 8 bases. This CDR3 comprises 15 residues. Germline trimming cut 4 bases from V and 4 bases from J; bases unmatched to any gene: 7. Looked up from germline, CDR1 is SGHRS and CDR2 is YFSETQ. In DNA form, the CDR3 reads TGCGCCAGCAGCAACCAGGGGGCCCCTTACAATGAGCAGTTCTTC. It yields the protein CASSNQGAPYNEQFF.

This clonotype was found many times. The chain is built from TRBV7-3 and TRBJ1-1, with 9 bases that match TRBD1. CDR3 length: 14 amino acids. Trimming at V came to 2 bases and at J to 4 bases, leaving 2 bases not matched to a gene. Germline lookup yields CDR1 SGHTA and CDR2 FQGTGA. The DNA for the CDR3 is TGTGCCAGCAGCTTACAGGGACAGGGCACTGAAGCTTTCTTT. Translating gives CASSLQGQGTEAFF.

This clonotype was recorded at least ten times. The chain carries TRBV6-5 and TRBJ1-2; a weak D match, TRBD1 (6 bases). CDR3 length equals 16 residues. Trimming removed 7 bases at V and 4 bases at J, with 22 bases between. Germline assignment: CDR1 MNHEY and CDR2 SVGAGI. This CDR3 reads CASTDMAGVTLYGYTF. In nucleotides, the CDR3 is TGTGCCAGCACCGATATGGCAGGGGTGACCCTCTATGGCTACACCTTC.

This clonotype was detected many times. The CDR3 sequence: CASSPRQTLYGYTF. As DNA, the CDR3 is TGTGCCAGCAGCCCCAGGCAAACCCTCTATGGCTACACCTTC. V is TRBV7-2 and J is TRBJ1-2, with D hard to call. The CDR3 runs to 14 residues. Trimming removed 5 bases at V and 4 bases at J, with 14 bases between. The germline gives CDR1 SGHTA, CDR2 FQGNSA.

The V and J genes are TRBV9 and TRBJ2-6, with 8 bases fitting TRBD1. After removal of 4 bases from V and 2 bases from J, the junction contained 14 bases not matched to a gene. The CDR3 loop spans 19 amino acids. CDR1 SGDLS and CDR2 YYNGEE come from the germline V gene. CDR3 amino acids: CASSFGQGVLGPGANVLTF. DNA for the CDR3: TGTGCCAGCAGCTTCGGACAGGGTGTGCTGGGGCCTGGGGCCAACGTCCTGACTTTC.

In its sample, this clonotype was seen many times. This chain uses TRBV7-2 with TRBJ2-5, with 7 bases fitting TRBD2. Trimming removed 4 bases from V and 4 bases from J; junction bases left unmatched: 0. Germline V CDR1 and CDR2: SGHTA, FQGNSA. The CDR3 totals 12 residues. The CDR3 nucleotides are TGTGCCAGCAGCTCGGGAGGAGAGACCCAGTACTTC. This codes for CASSSGGETQYF. Combining the CDR3 with reference TRBV7-2 and TRBJ2-5 gives the whole variable domain GAGVSQSPSNKVTEKGKDVELRCDPISGHTALYWYRQSLGQGLEFLIYFQGNSAPDKSGLPSDRFSAERTGGSVSTLTIQRTQQEDSAVYLCASSSGGETQYFGPGTRLLVL.

This clonotype was recorded at least ten times. The chain employs TRBV4-2 and TRBJ2-5; TRBD2 agrees at 8 bases. Germline-derived CDR1 and CDR2 are LGHNA and YNFKEQ. The V gene end was trimmed by 0 bases and the J gene end by 5 bases; junction bases not matched to a gene: 8. This CDR3 contains 16 residues. In nucleotides, the CDR3 is TGTGCCAGCAGCCAAGATTCAGGACTAGCTATCGAGACCCAGTACTTC. Translation gives CASSQDSGLAIETQYF.

This clonotype was recorded a few times. The rearrangement links TRBV7-8 to TRBJ1-4; TRBD1 aligns across 8 bases. The CDR3 runs to 18 residues. V was clipped by 5 bases and J by 7 bases; unmatched bases: 18. Germline CDR1 reads SGHVS; CDR2 reads FQNEAQ. CDR3 protein: CASSLGQGLGEIGEKLFF. CDR3 nucleotides: TGTGCCAGCAGCCTAGGACAGGGCCTGGGGGAGATTGGTGAAAAACTGTTTTTT.

The chain uses TRBV5-1 and TRBJ2-3; 12 nucleotides align to TRBD2. The V gene's germline CDR1 is SGHRS and CDR2 YFSETQ. This CDR3 is 17 amino acids long. V lost 5 bases, J lost 5 bases, and 12 bases stayed unmatched. The CDR3 spells CASRVVSSGGAEDTQYF. CDR3 in DNA: TGCGCCAGCAGGGTTGTCTCTAGCGGGGGGGCCGAAGATACGCAGTATTTT.

The rearrangement uses TRBV20-1 and TRBJ2-7; 9 bases match TRBD2. This CDR3 contains 15 residues. The trim removed 0 bases at V and 7 bases at J, leaving 10 bases unmatched. CDR1 is DFQATT, CDR2 SNEGSKA, per germline (reference sequence). Here the CDR3 reads CSARDVRGGLYEQYF. CDR3 coding DNA: TGCAGTGCTAGAGATGTGCGGGGGGGTCTGTATGAGCAGTACTTC.

This chain uses TRBV20-1 with TRBJ2-1; D is possibly TRBD2 (5 bases). The V end lost 4 bases, the J end lost 6 bases, and 13 bases lay between the germline ends. The V gene's germline CDR1 is DFQATT and CDR2 SNEGSKA (reference sequence). This CDR3 has 13 amino acids. The CDR3 sequence is CSAMPGNINEQFF. CDR3 in DNA: TGCAGTGCTATGCCCGGGAACATCAATGAGCAGTTCTTC.

This chain connects TRBV20-1 to TRBJ1-4; tentative D call: TRBD1 (5 bases). Germline values: CDR1 DFQATT, CDR2 SNEGSKA (reference sequence). The CDR3 is 13 amino acids. V was shortened by 4 bases and J by 5 bases, with 11 bases between the two germline ends. The chain's CDR3 is CSAKGRANEKLFF. The CDR3 region has the DNA TGCAGTGCTAAGGGCAGGGCGAATGAAAAACTGTTTTTT.

This clonotype was detected many times. V is TRBV5-6 and J is TRBJ2-5, with TRBD2 matching 7 bases. CDR1 and CDR2 (germline): SGHDT, YYEEEE. The CDR3 runs to 14 residues. The V and J ends lost 3 bases and 2 bases, in that order; junction bases with no gene match: 4. In DNA form, the CDR3 reads TGTGCCAGCAGCTCGCCCGGGAGGCAAGAGACCCAGTACTTC. Translation: CASSSPGRQETQYF.

The chain employs TRBV7-2 and TRBJ1-6, with D uncertain. Looked up from germline, CDR1 is SGHTA and CDR2 is FQGNSA. The CDR3 runs 12 residues. Trimming cost V 5 bases and J 13 bases, with 12 bases left between them. The CDR3 sequence is CASSPFYGPLHF. For the CDR3, the DNA is TGTGCCAGCAGCCCCTTTTACGGGCCCCTCCACTTT.

This clonotype has ten or more counts. V is TRBV5-1 and J is TRBJ2-5; 9 nucleotides match TRBD1. Trimming took 4 bases from V and 5 from J; bases not matched to a gene: 6. The CDR3 has 14 residues. The germline V gene has CDR1 SGHRS and CDR2 YFSETQ. The CDR3 region is CASSPGTGWETQYF. The CDR3, as DNA: TGCGCCAGCAGCCCCGGGACAGGGTGGGAGACCCAGTACTTC.